This TCR beta chain originates from a study of identical twins. Details on this clonotype: Its antigen remains unknown.

Study-wide results and limits: Models came in too low on out-of-frame TCR alpha sharing in monozygotic twins. Weaker excess sharing between twins was seen in beta out-of-frame sequences. Fewer insertions marked abundant cord blood beta clonotypes; young adult naive trended weakly, memory not at all.

Template switching, a step in the protocol, added a universal primer site, and cDNA carried unique molecular identifiers. TCRdb re-called the 5' RACE reads with MiXCR, one entry per CDR3 protein. The profile shows around 1.7 million distinct CDR3 sequences, roughly 35% of them singletons. With 6 bases removed from V and 5 bases from J, the gap between germline ends came to 17 bases. CDR3 size: 15 residues. Germline CDR1 reads LGHDT; CDR2 reads YNNKEL (reference sequence). The receptor comes from a newborn girl in good health. This chain joins TRBV3-1 and TRBJ2-1; D may be TRBD1 or TRBD2 (5 bases each). Sequencing was performed on cord blood. This CDR3 is CASSFYRDADNEQFF. The CDR3 coding sequence is TGTGCCAGCAGTTTCTACCGGGACGCAGACAATGAGCAGTTCTTC.